This T cell receptor beta chain was retrieved from a study of cytomegalovirus exposure and HLA in healthy donors. Across the study: An earlier analysis found under 130 million unique TCR beta sequences from around 180 million T cells. Study conclusions and caveats: Apparent HLA restriction characterized most CMV-associated TCR beta chains in a later analysis. Analysis performed later found roughly 17,000 TCR beta sequences associated with HLA alleles at 0.05 false discovery rate.

Each donor was nominally healthy when sampled (though unrecorded immune exposures were likely). PCR was performed using 60 Vbeta and 13 Jbeta primers. Some clones are missing from TCRdb's copy, which holds only in-frame ones; the method was immunoSEQ multiplex PCR. Of 180,000 or so clones listed, around 78% are singletons. Deletions cut 3 bases from V and 5 bases from J, with 8 bases between. CDR1 MDHEN and CDR2 SYDVKM come from the germline V gene. The CDR3 sequence is 12 residues long. A single count supports this clone. Its antigen is still unknown. The sequenced material came from PBMCs. This TCR was sampled from a female donor in good health and CMV-seronegative. The chain has TRBV28 and TRBJ2-7; no reliable D call. The CDR3 is CASSFRSDEQYF. The CDR3 nucleotides are TGTGCCAGCAGTTTCAGAAGCGACGAGCAGTACTTC.